A selection of T cell receptor beta chains follows, all from one sample in a study of regulatory T cells in long-lasting Graves disease. MiXCR, run by TCRdb on the multiplex PCR reads, gives a single entry per CDR3 protein. The repertoire consists of under 800,000 distinct CDR3 sequences, with around 17% occurring once and the leading ten covering about 18%. The data also belong to a second study, concerning T cells in Graves' hyperthyroidism and ophthalmopathy.

The source was peripheral blood mononuclear cells (PBMCs), collected at new diagnosis, from a patient treated with antithyroid drugs. The receptors were gathered from a woman under 40 with Graves disease. The CDR3 runs from the conserved cysteine through the conserved F or W. Each record gives: CDR3 protein, CDR3 DNA, clone size, V gene, D gene, J gene. D genes are given only for firm matches. The size of a clone is reported for some rows only, either as once, few or many, or as a class for expanded clones.

cdr3_aa: CASSPGVSPEKLFF
cdr3_nt: TGTGCCAGCAGTCCAGGGGTATCGCCTGAAAAACTGTTTTTT
clone_size: many
v_call: TRBV27
d_call: .
j_call: TRBJ1-4

cdr3_aa: CASGTGRLTSGTRRDTQYF
cdr3_nt: TGTGCCAGTGGGACAGGCAGGCTGACTAGCGGAACTCGCCGGGATACGCAGTATTTT
clone_size: few
v_call: TRBV19
d_call: .
j_call: TRBJ2-3

cdr3_aa: CASSPLDVPDHEQYF
cdr3_nt: TGTGCCAGCAGCCCACTGGACGTACCCGACCACGAGCAGTACTTC
clone_size: .
v_call: TRBV9
d_call: .
j_call: TRBJ2-7

cdr3_aa: CASSFWSGVNTGELLF
cdr3_nt: TGTGCCAGCAGTTTTTGGAGCGGGGTAAACACCGGGGAGCTGCTTTTT
clone_size: few
v_call: TRBV12-3/TRBV12-4
d_call: TRBD2
j_call: TRBJ2-2

cdr3_aa: CASSRSDNQPQHF
cdr3_nt: TGTGCCAGCTCAAGGAGCGACAATCAGCCCCAGCATTTT
clone_size: .
v_call: TRBV18
d_call: .
j_call: TRBJ1-5

cdr3_aa: CSARSSDRNSGNTIYF
cdr3_nt: TGCAGTGCTAGATCCTCGGACAGAAACTCTGGAAACACCATATATTTT
clone_size: .
v_call: TRBV20-1
d_call: .
j_call: TRBJ1-3

cdr3_aa: CASIPDRGKANSPLHF
cdr3_nt: TGTGCCAGCATCCCCGACAGGGGAAAAGCTAATTCACCCCTCCACTTT
clone_size: many
v_call: TRBV28
d_call: TRBD1
j_call: TRBJ1-6

cdr3_aa: CASSYSEYQRNTDTQYF
cdr3_nt: TGTGCCAGCAGTTACTCGGAGTACCAGCGGAACACAGATACGCAGTATTTT
clone_size: many
v_call: TRBV6-6
d_call: .
j_call: TRBJ2-3

cdr3_aa: CASSLQGYGYTF
cdr3_nt: TGTGCCAGCAGTTTACAGGGTTATGGCTACACCTTC
clone_size: many
v_call: TRBV28
d_call: .
j_call: TRBJ1-2

cdr3_aa: CASSEVQLAGGPDEQFF
cdr3_nt: TGTGCCAGCAGTGAAGTTCAACTAGCGGGAGGGCCCGATGAGCAGTTCTTC
clone_size: many
v_call: TRBV2
d_call: TRBD2
j_call: TRBJ2-1

cdr3_aa: CASSRSSLYEQYF
cdr3_nt: TGTGCCAGCAGCCGCAGCAGCCTATACGAGCAGTACTTC
clone_size: many
v_call: TRBV3-1
d_call: .
j_call: TRBJ2-7

cdr3_aa: CASSLMTVGRETQYF
cdr3_nt: TGTGCCAGCAGTTTGATGACAGTGGGTCGGGAGACCCAGTACTTC
clone_size: many
v_call: TRBV28
d_call: .
j_call: TRBJ2-5

cdr3_aa: CASSEGVGEQFF
cdr3_nt: TGTGCCAGCAGCGAGGGGGTCGGCGAGCAGTTCTTC
clone_size: many
v_call: TRBV11-2
d_call: .
j_call: TRBJ2-1

cdr3_aa: CASSQDTGGSGNQPQHF
cdr3_nt: TGTGCCAGCAGCCAAGATACAGGGGGATCAGGCAATCAGCCCCAGCATTTT
clone_size: few
v_call: TRBV3-1
d_call: TRBD1
j_call: TRBJ1-5

cdr3_aa: CASSQKGWEEKLFF
cdr3_nt: TGTGCCAGCAGCCAAAAGGGGTGGGAGGAAAAACTGTTTTTT
clone_size: .
v_call: TRBV3-1
d_call: .
j_call: TRBJ1-4

cdr3_aa: CASSGTGYGYTF
cdr3_nt: TGTGCCAGCAGTGGGACAGGCTATGGCTACACCTTC
clone_size: many
v_call: TRBV28
d_call: TRBD1
j_call: TRBJ1-2

cdr3_aa: CASSLSRGGETQYF
cdr3_nt: TGTGCCAGCAGCTTAAGCAGGGGTGGGGAGACCCAGTACTTC
clone_size: few
v_call: TRBV7-2
d_call: .
j_call: TRBJ2-5

cdr3_aa: CASSLLAGAANEKLFF
cdr3_nt: TGTGCCAGCAGCTTACTAGCGGGGGCTGCTAATGAAAAACTGTTTTTT
clone_size: once
v_call: TRBV7-9
d_call: .
j_call: TRBJ1-4

cdr3_aa: CASSIQGDRVYEQYF
cdr3_nt: TGTGCCAGTAGTATCCAGGGGGACAGGGTTTACGAGCAGTACTTC
clone_size: .
v_call: TRBV19
d_call: TRBD1
j_call: TRBJ2-7

cdr3_aa: CASLDSLYNEQFF
cdr3_nt: TGTGCCAGCCTGGACAGTTTATACAATGAGCAGTTCTTC
clone_size: few
v_call: TRBV3-1
d_call: .
j_call: TRBJ2-1

cdr3_aa: CSVVLVGWQTYGYTF
cdr3_nt: TGCAGCGTTGTCTTAGTCGGTTGGCAGACCTATGGCTACACCTTC
clone_size: few
v_call: TRBV29-1
d_call: .
j_call: TRBJ1-2

cdr3_aa: CASSLRASSGNTIYF
cdr3_nt: TGTGCCAGCAGCTTAAGGGCCAGCTCTGGAAACACCATATATTTT
clone_size: many
v_call: TRBV7-6
d_call: .
j_call: TRBJ1-3

cdr3_aa: CSASSGQGTEAFF
cdr3_nt: TGCAGTGCTAGCTCGGGACAGGGCACTGAAGCTTTCTTT
clone_size: many
v_call: TRBV20-1
d_call: TRBD1
j_call: TRBJ1-1

cdr3_aa: CSARVRNTEAFF
cdr3_nt: TGCAGTGCTAGAGTTCGGAACACTGAAGCTTTCTTT
clone_size: many
v_call: TRBV20-1
d_call: .
j_call: TRBJ1-1

cdr3_aa: CASSSSPGALSNQPQHF
cdr3_nt: TGTGCCAGCAGTTCCTCCCCGGGGGCGCTGAGCAATCAGCCCCAGCATTTT
clone_size: .
v_call: TRBV12-3/TRBV12-4
d_call: .
j_call: TRBJ1-5

cdr3_aa: CASSWMGGEQFF
cdr3_nt: TGTGCCAGCAGTTGGATGGGAGGCGAGCAGTTCTTC
clone_size: .
v_call: TRBV6-4
d_call: .
j_call: TRBJ2-1

cdr3_aa: CASSLMGAGNYEQYF
cdr3_nt: TGTGCCAGCAGTTTAATGGGGGCCGGGAACTACGAGCAGTACTTC
clone_size: many
v_call: TRBV12-3/TRBV12-4
d_call: .
j_call: TRBJ2-7

cdr3_aa: CAISEVRGTVDGYTF
cdr3_nt: TGTGCCATCAGTGAGGTGCGCGGGACAGTCGATGGCTACACCTTC
clone_size: many
v_call: TRBV10-3
d_call: TRBD1
j_call: TRBJ1-2

cdr3_aa: CAWSPPRAGDETQYF
cdr3_nt: TGTGCCTGGAGCCCCCCGAGAGCGGGAGACGAGACCCAGTACTTC
clone_size: few
v_call: TRBV30
d_call: TRBD2
j_call: TRBJ2-5

cdr3_aa: CATRPSGSGNEQYF
cdr3_nt: TGTGCCACCAGACCCAGCGGGAGCGGCAACGAGCAGTACTTC
clone_size: few
v_call: TRBV15
d_call: TRBD2
j_call: TRBJ2-7

cdr3_aa: CASSMLWLSGANVLTF
cdr3_nt: TGTGCCAGTAGTATGTTGTGGTTATCTGGGGCCAACGTCCTGACTTTC
clone_size: .
v_call: TRBV19
d_call: .
j_call: TRBJ2-6

cdr3_aa: CSARDRGRGSYNEQFF
cdr3_nt: TGCAGTGCTAGAGACCGCGGGAGGGGCTCCTACAATGAGCAGTTCTTC
clone_size: few
v_call: TRBV20-1
d_call: TRBD2
j_call: TRBJ2-1

cdr3_aa: CASRWDRGPSPLHF
cdr3_nt: TGTGCCAGCAGATGGGACAGGGGGCCTTCACCCCTCCACTTT
clone_size: many
v_call: TRBV6-1
d_call: TRBD1
j_call: TRBJ1-6

cdr3_aa: CASSSGGSEETQYF
cdr3_nt: TGCGCCAGCAGCTCCGGAGGGAGTGAAGAGACCCAGTACTTC
clone_size: .
v_call: TRBV5-1
d_call: .
j_call: TRBJ2-5

cdr3_aa: CASSPPHYTGELFF
cdr3_nt: TGTGCCAGCAGTCCTCCCCATTACACCGGGGAGCTGTTTTTT
clone_size: many
v_call: TRBV2
d_call: .
j_call: TRBJ2-2

cdr3_aa: CASSFGQLYEQYF
cdr3_nt: TGTGCCAGCAGCTTTGGCCAGCTCTACGAGCAGTACTTC
clone_size: .
v_call: TRBV11-2
d_call: .
j_call: TRBJ2-7

cdr3_aa: CASVLRNTIYF
cdr3_nt: TGTGCCAGCGTGCTGAGAAACACCATATATTTT
clone_size: many
v_call: TRBV28
d_call: .
j_call: TRBJ1-3

cdr3_aa: CAISGSNYGYTF
cdr3_nt: TGTGCCATCAGTGGCAGTAACTATGGCTACACCTTC
clone_size: few
v_call: TRBV10-3
d_call: .
j_call: TRBJ1-2